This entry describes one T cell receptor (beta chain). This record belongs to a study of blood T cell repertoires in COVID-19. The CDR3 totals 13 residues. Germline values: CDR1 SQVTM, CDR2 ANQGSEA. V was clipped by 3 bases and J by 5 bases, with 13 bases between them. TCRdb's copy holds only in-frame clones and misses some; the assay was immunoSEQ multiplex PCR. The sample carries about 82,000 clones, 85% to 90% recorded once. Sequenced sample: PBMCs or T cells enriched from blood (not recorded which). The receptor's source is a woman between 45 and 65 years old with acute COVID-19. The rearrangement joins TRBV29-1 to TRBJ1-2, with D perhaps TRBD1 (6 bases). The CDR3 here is CSVDAGEWYGYTF. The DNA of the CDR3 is TGCAGCGTTGATGCAGGGGAGTGGTATGGCTACACCTTC.